One and the same sample provided the 13 T cell receptor beta chains below, sequenced in a study of shared clonotypes between healthy human individuals. Sequencing was performed with immunoSEQ multiplex PCR; in TCRdb, only in-frame clones are kept and a portion is missing. The sample includes 2,100,000 or so clones, approximately 94% of them seen just once. Material: naive CD4+ T cells sorted from blood. The subset: CD45RA+ positively selected. The receptors stem from a man aged 18 to 35 in good health.

Concerning this clone itself: This same CDR3 is encoded by further DNA sequences in the sample. The rearrangement uses TRBV27 and TRBJ1-1, with D possibly matching TRBD1 (5 bases). Germline V gives CDR1 MNHEY, CDR2 SMNVEV (reference sequence). V was trimmed by 6 bases and J by 1 base, leaving 9 bases between them. CDR3 length: 13 amino acids. CDR3 sequence (DNA): TGTGCCAGCAGACCCCAGGGGAACACTGAAGCTTTCTTT. As protein: CASRPQGNTEAFF.

The V gene is TRBV27, the J gene TRBJ1-6; TRBD1 is a possible D gene (6 bases). This CDR3 spans 14 amino acids. Trimming cost V 3 bases and J 6 bases, with 9 bases left between them. CDR1 is MNHEY, CDR2 SMNVEV, per germline (reference sequence). Written as DNA, the CDR3 is TGTGCCAGCAGTTTTATACAGGGTAATTCACCCCTCCACTTT. This translates into CASSFIQGNSPLHF.

The rearrangement uses TRBV28 and TRBJ2-1; 11 bases agree with TRBD2. This CDR3 region has 15 residues. The trim removed 7 bases at V and 4 bases at J, leaving 6 bases unmatched. Germline V gene sequence: CDR1 MDHEN, CDR2 SYDVKM. The DNA for the CDR3 is TGTGCCAGCATTGTAGCGGGGGGGATATACAATGAGCAGTTCTTC. Encoded protein: CASIVAGGIYNEQFF.

The chain couples TRBV5-1 to TRBJ2-1; D possibly corresponds to TRBD2 (6 bases). V was trimmed by 1 base and J by 6 bases, leaving 17 bases between them. Germline V gives CDR1 SGHRS, CDR2 YFSETQ. This CDR3 is 16 amino acids long. The chain's CDR3 is CASSLSSPGSGNEQFF. As DNA, the CDR3 is TGCGCCAGCAGCTTGTCCTCCCCGGGTAGCGGCAATGAGCAGTTCTTC.

Details on this clone: Other DNA sequences within the sample encode an identical CDR3. The chain carries TRBV6-1 and TRBJ1-6; TRBD1 might be the D (6 bases). Germline V gene data show CDR1 as MNHNS and CDR2 as SASEGT. V lost 5 bases, J lost 5 bases, and 7 bases lay in between. The CDR3 has 13 residues. CDR3 region: CASSNRDNSPLHF. The CDR3 nucleotides read TGTGCCAGCAGTAACAGGGATAATTCACCCCTCCACTTT.

This rearrangement joins TRBV7-9 to TRBJ2-2; tentatively, D is TRBD2 (5 bases). Germline values: CDR1 SEHNR, CDR2 FQNEAQ (reference sequence). The CDR3 has 13 amino acids. The V end was cut by 5 bases, the J end by 5 bases, with 9 bases between. The CDR3 DNA follows: TGTGCCAGCAGCCCGATAGCGACCGGGGAGCTGTTTTTT. It codes for CASSPIATGELFF.

The genes are TRBV6-5 and TRBJ1-6; no clear D. The CDR3 is 15 residues long. Deletions cut 7 bases from V and 7 bases from J, with 17 bases between. The V gene's germline CDR1 is MNHEY and CDR2 SVGAGI. CDR3: CASTMGEYRNSPLHF. CDR3 sequence (DNA): TGTGCCAGCACCATGGGAGAATACCGAAATTCACCCCTCCACTTT.

V gene TRBV6-6 combines with J gene TRBJ2-5, with 9 bases aligning to TRBD2. Germline assignment: CDR1 MNHNY and CDR2 SVGAGI (reference sequence). The CDR3 is 15 residues long. With V trimmed by 5 bases and J by 1 base, 5 bases remained unmatched. CDR3 protein: CASSPSGRSQETQYF. The CDR3 nucleotides read TGTGCCAGCAGTCCAAGCGGGAGGTCCCAAGAGACCCAGTACTTC.

The CDR3 is CAAGRQGLGTEAFF. The DNA of the CDR3 is TGTGCCGCTGGCCGACAGGGTTTGGGCACTGAAGCTTTCTTT. V is TRBV6-6 and J is TRBJ1-1; the match to TRBD1 covers 7 bases. Per germline, CDR1 MNHNY and CDR2 SVGAGI (reference sequence). V gave up 11 bases and J gave up 4 bases; unmatched junction bases: 13. The CDR3 consists of 14 residues.

J is TRBJ2-4 and V is TRBV5-1; either TRBD1 or TRBD2 may supply D (6 bases each). This CDR3 has 15 residues. The ends were cut back, 4 bases at V and 11 bases at J, with 22 bases in the middle. Germline V gene lookup returns CDR1 SGHRS and CDR2 YFSETQ. Here the CDR3 DNA reads TGCGCCAGCAGCCCCGGAGGGCTCAAGGGGGAGGTTCAGTACTTC. This translates into CASSPGGLKGEVQYF.

V gene TRBV6-5 combines with J gene TRBJ2-7; no reliable D call. There are 16 residues in the CDR3. V lost 3 bases, J lost 6 bases, and 21 bases lay in between. Germline V gives CDR1 MNHEY, CDR2 SVGAGI. The CDR3 region has the DNA TGTGCCAGCAGTTATCAGGATCCATCGAGTTCTGTCGAGCAGTACTTC. Its protein product is CASSYQDPSSSVEQYF.

The CDR3 DNA sequence: TGTGCCATCAGTGACACAGCGTCCTCTGGAAACACCATATATTTT. Translation gives CAISDTASSGNTIYF. The rearrangement uses TRBV10-3 and TRBJ1-3; D remains ambiguous. CDR3 length: 15 amino acids. The germline V gene encodes CDR1 ENHRY and CDR2 SYGVKD. Trimming removed 3 bases at V and 0 bases at J, with 9 bases between.

The gene calls are TRBV30 and TRBJ2-4; D remains ambiguous. The CDR3 covers 13 residues. V was trimmed by 1 base and J by 7 bases, leaving 11 bases between them. Germline V gene lookup returns CDR1 GTSNPN and CDR2 SVGIG (reference sequence). CDR3 in amino acids: CAWSEHLGNIQYF. In DNA form, the CDR3 reads TGTGCCTGGAGTGAACACCTGGGGAACATTCAGTACTTC. The whole variable domain, filled in from reference TRBV30 and TRBJ2-4, reads SQTIHQWPATLVQPVGSPLSLECTVEGTSNPNLYWYRQAAGRGLQLLFYSVGIGQISSEVPQNLSASRPQDRQFILSSKKLLLSDSGFYLCAWSEHLGNIQYFGAGTRLSVL.